The 23 T cell receptor beta chains below come from one sample, sequenced in a study of T cells after yellow fever vaccination. TCRdb ran MiXCR on the 5' RACE reads and lists one entry per CDR3 protein. The sample yields hundreds of thousands of distinct CDR3 sequences, 13% seen once. Sample: PBMCs, taken on the day of the yellow fever booster vaccination. These receptors were taken from a man aged 25 to 40 who received the YFV17D yellow fever vaccine.

The chain carries TRBV7-2 and TRBJ1-6; 7 positions agree with TRBD1. The CDR3 contains 15 residues. Germline lookup yields CDR1 SGHTA and CDR2 FQGNSA. V shed 1 base and J 6 bases; nucleotides not matched to a gene: 3. The CDR3: CASSLEGTVNSPLHF. In DNA, the CDR3 is TGTGCCAGCAGCTTAGAAGGGACAGTTAATTCACCCCTCCACTTT.

The chain uses TRBV11-2 and TRBJ2-3; D gene unclear. Germline V CDR1 and CDR2: SGHAT, FQNNGV. CDR3 size: 16 residues. V dropped 5 bases and J dropped 2 bases, with 17 bases sitting between them. The CDR3 DNA is TGTGCCAGCAGCCGGGTAGGGCACATTCACACAGATACGCAGTATTTT. Encoded protein: CASSRVGHIHTDTQYF.

This clonotype was recorded a few times. The genes are TRBV18 and TRBJ2-7; D might be TRBD1 (5 bases). The germline gives CDR1 KGHSH, CDR2 LQKENI. Trimming left V 4 bases short and J 5 bases short, with 12 bases between. There are 13 residues in the CDR3. CDR3 residues: CASSLLDNDEQYF. CDR3 nucleotide sequence: TGTGCCAGCTCACTGCTGGACAATGACGAGCAGTACTTC.

The J gene is TRBJ2-1, the V gene TRBV7-9, with 9 bases that match TRBD1. The CDR3 runs 15 residues. With 1 base clipped from V and 3 bases from J, the junction kept 1 base outside the gene matches. From germline, CDR1 is SEHNR and CDR2 FQNEAQ (reference sequence). The CDR3 DNA reads TGTGCCAGCAGCTTAGGGGACAGGGACTACAATGAGCAGTTCTTC. Its protein product is CASSLGDRDYNEQFF.

The gene calls are TRBV10-2 and TRBJ2-7; D is possibly TRBD2 (6 bases). Germline lookup yields CDR1 WSHSY and CDR2 SAAADI. V was clipped by 6 bases and J by 0 bases, with 12 bases between them. CDR3 length equals 14 residues. In DNA form, the CDR3 reads TGCGCCAGCAGATCTAGCGTGCTCTCCTACGAGCAGTACTTC. Its protein is CASRSSVLSYEQYF.

A few counts support this clonotype. This chain connects TRBV6-1 to TRBJ2-2; 10 bases fit TRBD2. The V segment lost 6 bases and the J segment 5 bases; nucleotides outside the gene matches: 3. Germline values: CDR1 MNHNS, CDR2 SASEGT. This CDR3 has 14 residues. The CDR3 spells CASRVAGGTGELFF. CDR3 DNA sequence: TGTGCCAGCAGGGTAGCGGGAGGAACCGGGGAGCTGTTTTTT.

The rearrangement links TRBV29-1 to TRBJ2-5; 7 bases are a match to TRBD1. Per germline, CDR1 SQVTM and CDR2 ANQGSEA. Trimming cost V 5 bases and J 5 bases; bases outside gene matches: 5. CDR3 length: 12 residues. Here the CDR3 reads CSVHTGEETQYF. CDR3 DNA: TGCAGCGTTCATACAGGGGAGGAGACCCAGTACTTC.

A single count supports this clonotype. The V call is TRBV27, the J call TRBJ1-5, with 10 bases identical to TRBD1. The germline V gene encodes CDR1 MNHEY and CDR2 SMNVEV (reference sequence). The CDR3 totals 19 residues. V trimming: 6 bases; J trimming: 3 bases; junction bases outside the gene matches: 17. The DNA for the CDR3 is TGTGCCAGCAGCCTGAATGACAGGGGGCCGCCTCGACACAATCAGCCCCAGCATTTT. Its translation: CASSLNDRGPPRHNQPQHF.

This clonotype turned up a few times. The V gene is TRBV28, the J gene TRBJ2-1; D ambiguous. This CDR3 contains 12 residues. Germline-derived CDR1 and CDR2 are MDHEN and SYDVKM. Trimming removed 7 bases from V and 7 bases from J, with 11 bases in between. CDR3 loop: CASTPRRNEQFF. DNA of the CDR3: TGTGCCAGCACCCCCCGACGGAATGAGCAGTTCTTC.

The chain uses TRBV21-1 and TRBJ2-5; the table assigns TRBD1, which was not confirmed against the DNA. TRBV21-1 constitutes a pseudogene. The CDR3 totals 14 residues. The DNA for the CDR3 is TGTGCCAGGGGAGGGCAGGGGGCTTCAGAGACCCAGTACTTC. Its translation: CARGGQGASETQYF.

This clonotype was counted only a few times. The V call is TRBV6-5, the J call TRBJ1-1; a possible D gene is TRBD1 (5 bases). CDR1 is MNHEY and CDR2 is SVGAGI in the germline V gene. Deletions cut 3 bases from V and 5 bases from J, with 10 bases between. The CDR3 contains 13 residues. The CDR3 reads CASSYGGRTEAFF. As DNA, the CDR3 is TGTGCCAGCAGTTATGGGGGTAGGACTGAAGCTTTCTTT.

The genes are TRBV19 and TRBJ2-1; TRBD2 aligns across 9 bases. Germline V gene lookup returns CDR1 LNHDA and CDR2 SQIVND (reference sequence). Unmatched junction bases numbered 7, after V lost 1 base and J lost 12 bases. This CDR3 region has 14 residues. The CDR3 bases are TGTGCCAGTAGTATAGGACTAGCGGCGCCGGCGCAGTTCTTC. Protein product: CASSIGLAAPAQFF.

V and J are TRBV12-3 or TRBV12-4 and TRBJ1-3; D is unresolved. This CDR3 is built from 15 residues. The V gene lost 3 bases and the J gene lost 0 bases, with 9 bases spanning the gap. The CDR3 region has the DNA TGTGCCAGCAGTTTTAACAGCGTCTCTGGAAACACCATATATTTT. It codes for CASSFNSVSGNTIYF.

V usage is TRBV29-1 and J usage is TRBJ2-7; 10 bases map to TRBD1. The junction had 4 bases not matched to a gene; V was cut back by 8 bases and J by 3 bases. Germline V lookup: CDR1 SQVTM, CDR2 ANQGSEA. CDR3 size: 12 residues. For the CDR3, the DNA is TGCAGCACCGGGACAGGGGACTACGAGCAGTACTTC. Its translation is CSTGTGDYEQYF.

This clonotype was picked up many times. The chain uses TRBV5-6 and TRBJ2-3, with D hard to call. Germline loops: CDR1 SGHDT, CDR2 YYEEEE. The CDR3 has 13 amino acids. Trimming stripped 4 bases from V and 0 bases from J, with 6 bases between. The CDR3 reads CASSTISTDTQYF. In DNA form, the CDR3 reads TGTGCCAGCAGCACTATAAGCACAGATACGCAGTATTTT.

The genes are TRBV20-1 and TRBJ2-3, with 7 bases fitting TRBD2. The V gene's germline CDR1 is DFQATT and CDR2 SNEGSKA (reference sequence). The CDR3 has 12 residues. The V segment lost 7 bases and the J segment 1 base; nucleotides outside the gene matches: 2. CDR3 DNA sequence: TGCAGTGGGCTAGCGGGCACAGATACGCAGTATTTT. It specifies CSGLAGTDTQYF.

This clonotype was counted between two and nine times. The chain carries TRBV20-1 and TRBJ2-7; D is unclear. Germline lookup yields CDR1 DFQATT and CDR2 SNEGSKA (reference sequence). The CDR3 is made up of 11 amino acids. CDR3 protein: CSVQVGNEQYF. The CDR3 DNA follows: TGCAGCGTCCAGGTGGGGAACGAGCAGTACTTC.

This rearrangement joins TRBV10-3 to TRBJ1-4, with 9 bases lining up with TRBD1. The CDR3 is made up of 14 amino acids. Trimming removed 6 bases from V and 3 bases from J; junction bases left unmatched: 2. The germline V gene has CDR1 ENHRY and CDR2 SYGVKD. The CDR3 DNA reads TGTGCCATCAGGGGACAGGGATCTAATGAAAAACTGTTTTTT. Its translation: CAIRGQGSNEKLFF.

This clonotype appeared many times. The chain links TRBV12-3 or TRBV12-4 to TRBJ2-7; D possibly corresponds to TRBD2 (5 bases). The CDR3 covers 13 residues. Trimming pared 7 bases from V and 7 bases from J, leaving 17 bases between. The CDR3, as DNA: TGTGCCAGCATCGCCGAGGGCTTGGGGGAGCAGTACTTC. Translation: CASIAEGLGEQYF.

V gene TRBV20-1 combines with J gene TRBJ2-7; 9 bases align to TRBD2. Germline V gene data show CDR1 as DFQATT and CDR2 as SNEGSKA (reference sequence). Trimming removed 6 bases from V and 2 bases from J; junction bases left unmatched: 8. The CDR3 is 14 residues long. The CDR3 DNA sequence: TGCAGTGCAGCCCCTGGGACTAGCACCTACGAGCAGTACTTC. Translation gives CSAAPGTSTYEQYF.

J is TRBJ2-7 and V is TRBV10-3; TRBD2 aligns across 8 bases. The junction had 13 bases not matched to a gene; V was cut back by 0 bases and J by 3 bases. The CDR3 has 18 residues. CDR1 and CDR2 from the germline V gene are ENHRY and SYGVKD. CDR3 nucleotides: TGTGCCATCAGTGAGTCGGGGGCAGTCACTAGCGGAAACTACGAGCAGTACTTC. Its translation is CAISESGAVTSGNYEQYF.

V usage is TRBV5-1 and J usage is TRBJ2-2; possible D gene TRBD1, 6 bases. V was trimmed by 4 bases and J by 2 bases, leaving 15 bases between them. Germline V gene data show CDR1 as SGHRS and CDR2 as YFSETQ. The CDR3 runs 16 residues. The CDR3 loop reads CASSRFGQTNTGELFF. CDR3 coding DNA: TGCGCCAGCAGCCGTTTCGGACAGACAAACACCGGGGAGCTGTTTTTT.

In this sample, this clonotype turned up many times. The chain links TRBV12-3 or TRBV12-4 to TRBJ2-7; TRBD1 or TRBD2 may be the D gene (6 bases each). This CDR3 comprises 13 residues. Trimming shortened V by 6 bases and J by 7 bases, and 16 bases separated the two germline ends. For the CDR3, the DNA is TGTGCCAGCAGGCTAACGGGGGCCGTGGAGCAGTACTTC. Its translation: CASRLTGAVEQYF.